This entry features one TCR beta chain sequence. This clone is described as medium-sized (0.01 to 0.1%). The antigen this receptor binds is unknown. No per-base quality is available; no much larger clone lies one base away. This entry belongs to a study of PD-L1 blockade in urothelial cancer (dated by TCRdb to 2016 to 2017). About the study as a whole: Every patient began therapy in about 2014 and was given atezolizumab 1,200 mg intravenously every 3 weeks. Blood samples gave median yields of around 140,000 T cells and 82,636 unique TCRs, along with a median clonality of 0.080. In the same patients who had TCR sequencing, pretreatment tumors also underwent whole exome sequencing and RNA sequencing. Pretreatment tumor samples, along with matched peripheral blood serially collected before and after atezolizumab treatment, were subjected to TCR sequencing. Patients had an ECOG performance status of 0 or 1 and had received between 0 and 3 prior chemotherapy regimens. Somatic, immune and clinical correlates of response to PD-L1 blockade with atezolizumab in urothelial cancer were the focus of an exploratory multi-omic analysis. About 90% of the 29 patients were males with bladder-origin urothelial cancer, and about 65% of the roughly 30 reported a prior smoking history. Twenty-nine patients had pretreatment blood TCR-seq, around 25 had at least one posttreatment blood collection, and around 25 had tumor TCR-seq. Durable clinical benefit was defined as a progression-free survival longer than 6 months, and TCR features were additionally tested against progression-free survival and overall survival. Blood samples were analyzed at two time points: 3 weeks after treatment start (second dose) and 6 weeks after treatment start. Durable clinical benefit was achieved by nine patients and was not achieved by 20 patients.

The time point label for this specimen denotes: peripheral blood 6 weeks after treatment start. The cohort included about 30 patients with locally advanced or metastatic urothelial carcinoma who were treated at Memorial Sloan Kettering on a trial protocol. Peripheral blood mononuclear cells were collected pretreatment and during treatment, at between 1 and 8 total time points per patient. The Qiagen DNeasy Blood extraction kit was used to purify genomic DNA from total PBMCs and tumor samples. PBMCs were collected pretreatment and during treatment and were isolated and stored as previously described. Each PCR received spiked-in synthetic TCR analog templates so that absolute template abundance could be estimated from read counts. The immunoSEQ assay was used to amplify TCRbeta CDR3 regions from genomic DNA with bias-controlled V and J gene primers. Rearranged TCRbeta segments were sequenced at approximately 20X coverage. The source study handled its data this way. Sequencing errors were corrected by clustering, and CDR3s were annotated against IMGT so that V, D and J genes could be assigned. Only productive TCRbeta rearrangements were used in downstream analyses, excluding out-of-frame or stop-codon sequences. To compute clonality, Shannon entropy was normalized by the log of the number of unique productive sequences and then subtracted from one. Fisher's exact test with Benjamini-Hochberg correction, at a threshold of adjusted p below 0.01, was used to find clones that differed between time points or between blood and tumor. This immuneACCESS table, as held by TCRdb, lists in-frame sequences with V and J called but not all clones. Of the missing ones, under half trace to an unresolved V gene in checked studies; the others have no known cause. V, J and clone size reflect that table, while D and trimming were determined from the DNA. The sample data list 40,000 or so clones, and about four fifths of these were observed just once. The ten most abundant clones make up around 13% of the sample.

Findings and caveats that apply to the study as a whole: Greater expansion of tumor-associated TCR clones in peripheral blood 3 weeks after the start of treatment was observed in patients with durable benefit (n of about 20, p = 0.022). Because of the small sample size (n ≈ 30) and the many exploratory analyses performed, the results are intended to be regarded as hypothesis-generating. A pretreatment peripheral blood TCR clonality below the median was linked to improved progression-free and overall survival.

Here V drops 4 bases and J drops 6 bases, and the junction holds 5 bases not matched to any gene. From the cysteine up to the phenylalanine, the CDR3 has a length of 14 residues. Solely the CDR3 DNA is kept, with 42 bases framed from the first base. CDR1 SGHRS and CDR2 YFSETQ were looked up in the germline V gene. The TCR comes from a man in his sixties with urothelial cancer. Sequences were derived from PBMCs, sampled around atezolizumab (anti-PD-L1) treatment. This chain joins TRBV5-1 to TRBJ2-4; 9 nucleotides in the junction match TRBD1. The sequenced DNA: TGCGCCAGCAGCACACCGACAGGGGGAAACATTCAGTACTTC. Its protein reads: CASSTPTGGNIQYF. Here the CDR3 is joined to the reference TRBV5-1 and TRBJ2-4 genes, and the full variable domain is: KAGVTQTPRYLIKTRGQQVTLSCSPISGHRSVSWYQQTPGQGLQFLFEYFSETQRNKGNFPGRFSGRQFSNSRSEMNVSTLELGDSALYLCASSTPTGGNIQYFGAGTRLSVL.